These 12 T cell receptor beta chains share one sample of origin, sequenced in a study of T cell responses to AZD1222 COVID-19 vaccine. Clones were sequenced by immunoSEQ multiplex PCR, and TCRdb holds only the in-frame ones, with some missing. In the table there are fewer than 200,000 clones, approximately 90% of which are singletons. The starting material was peripheral blood, obtained 28 days after the second AZD1222 dose. The receptor source for this set is an adult who received the AZD1222 COVID-19 vaccine.

The chain combines TRBV6-1 with TRBJ1-5; 7 nucleotides match TRBD1. CDR3 length: 15 residues. Unmatched junction bases numbered 4, after V lost 1 base and J lost 4 bases. From germline, CDR1 is MNHNS and CDR2 SASEGT. The CDR3 DNA reads as TGTGCCAGCAGTGAAGGGACAGGCTTGAATCAGCCCCAGCATTTT. The encoded protein is CASSEGTGLNQPQHF.

The chain is built from TRBV3-1 (or the pseudogene TRBV3-2) and TRBJ2-7; unclear D gene. The CDR3 consists of 14 residues. V lost 1 base and J lost 3, with 10 bases in between. CDR1 LGHDT and CDR2 YNNKEL come from the germline V gene (reference sequence). The CDR3 reads CASSQVRIHYEQYF. DNA of the CDR3: TGTGCCAGCAGCCAAGTTAGGATACACTACGAGCAGTACTTC.

This chain connects TRBV30 to TRBJ2-1; possibly TRBD2 for D (6 bases). Germline V gene sequence: CDR1 GTSNPN, CDR2 SVGIG (reference sequence). With 0 bases removed from V and 8 bases from J, the gap between germline ends came to 14 bases. CDR3 length: 14 amino acids. The CDR3 sequence: CAWSVGGLGDEQFF. Here the CDR3 DNA reads TGTGCCTGGAGTGTAGGAGGGCTGGGGGATGAGCAGTTCTTC.

V gene TRBV5-1 combines with J gene TRBJ2-7, with D unresolved. Trimming shortened V by 5 bases and J by 7 bases, and 28 bases separated the two germline ends. Germline V gives CDR1 SGHRS, CDR2 YFSETQ. The CDR3 has 17 residues. The CDR3 loop reads CASSEATGRLDLVEQYF. DNA for the CDR3: TGCGCCAGCAGTGAGGCCACTGGCAGGCTTGACCTCGTGGAGCAGTACTTC.

The CDR3 protein is CASSLESFYGYTF. In DNA, the CDR3 is TGTGCCAGCAGCTTAGAATCGTTCTATGGCTACACCTTC. This chain joins TRBV7-9 and TRBJ1-2, with unresolved D. Trimming shortened V by 1 base and J by 4 bases, and 7 bases separated the two germline ends. The CDR3 has 13 residues. The germline V gene has CDR1 SEHNR and CDR2 FQNEAQ (reference sequence).

This clone was seen just once. The chain joins TRBV6-5 to TRBJ2-1; D tentatively fits TRBD1 or TRBD2 (5 bases each). Trimming removed 7 bases at V and 0 bases at J, with 13 bases between. The germline gives CDR1 MNHEY, CDR2 SVGAGI. The CDR3 contains 15 residues. As DNA, the CDR3 is TGTGCCAGCACTCGGGACGGTGGCTCCTACAATGAGCAGTTCTTC. This codes for CASTRDGGSYNEQFF.

The chain carries TRBV30 and TRBJ1-2; D is unclear. This CDR3 is built from 15 residues. Germline lookup yields CDR1 GTSNPN and CDR2 SVGIG (reference sequence). Trimming cost V 2 bases and J 7 bases, with 20 bases left between them. This chain's CDR3 is CAWSPTATPTRGYTF. The CDR3 DNA follows: TGTGCCTGGAGTCCCACGGCGACGCCTACGCGTGGCTACACCTTC. The variable domain in full, completed from reference TRBV30 and TRBJ1-2, reads SQTIHQWPATLVQPVGSPLSLECTVEGTSNPNLYWYRQAAGRGLQLLFYSVGIGQISSEVPQNLSASRPQDRQFILSSKKLLLSDSGFYLCAWSPTATPTRGYTFGSGTRLTVV.

The chain carries TRBV30 and TRBJ2-7; 10 bases agree with TRBD1. V dropped 4 bases and J dropped 3; count of bases not matched to a gene: 3. The CDR3 sequence is 13 residues long. Germline values: CDR1 GTSNPN, CDR2 SVGIG (reference sequence). CDR3 sequence reads: CAWTRDRGYEQYF. CDR3 nucleotide sequence: TGTGCCTGGACACGGGACAGGGGCTACGAGCAGTACTTC.

In DNA, the CDR3 is TGTGCCAGCAGCACGACAGAGTACGAGCAGTACTTC. Translated: CASSTTEYEQYF. The V and J genes are TRBV3-1 (or the pseudogene TRBV3-2) and TRBJ2-7; TRBD1 is a possible D gene (5 bases). This CDR3 has 12 amino acids. Germline lookup yields CDR1 LGHDT and CDR2 YNNKEL (reference sequence). V was shortened by 5 bases and J by 4 bases, with 9 bases between the two germline ends.

The rearrangement uses TRBV7-8 and TRBJ1-2; no clear D gene. CDR3 length equals 13 residues. Deletions cut 2 bases from V and 5 bases from J, with 9 bases between. CDR1 is SGHVS, CDR2 FQNEAQ, per germline. This chain's CDR3 is CASSLSRLYGYTF. The DNA for the CDR3 is TGTGCCAGCAGCTTATCACGGCTATATGGCTACACCTTC. The full variable domain, rest sourced from reference TRBV7-8 and TRBJ1-2, is GAGVSQSPRYKVAKRGQDVALRCDPISGHVSLFWYQQALGQGPEFLTYFQNEAQLDKSGLPSDRFFAERPEGSVSTLKIQRTQQEDSAVYLCASSLSRLYGYTFGSGTRLTVV.

The V gene is TRBV7-2, the J gene TRBJ2-5; D call uncertain. The germline V gene encodes CDR1 SGHTA and CDR2 FQGNSA. The V end lost 1 base, the J end lost 5 bases, and 11 bases lay between the germline ends. The CDR3 length is 14 residues. The CDR3 reads CASSLDGNTETQYF. Written as DNA, the CDR3 is TGTGCCAGCAGCTTAGACGGAAATACGGAGACCCAGTACTTC.

This clone was picked up a small number of times. The J gene is TRBJ2-2, the V gene TRBV30; the match to TRBD2 covers 8 bases. V shed 3 bases and J 1 base; nucleotides not matched to a gene: 16. The germline gives CDR1 GTSNPN, CDR2 SVGIG (reference sequence). The CDR3 spans 19 residues. CDR3 sequence (DNA): TGTGCCTGGAGACGAAGGCGGGGGGTACCCCAAGGGAACACCGGGGAGCTGTTTTTT. This gives the protein CAWRRRRGVPQGNTGELFF. Drawing the rest from reference TRBV30 and TRBJ2-2, the complete variable domain is SQTIHQWPATLVQPVGSPLSLECTVEGTSNPNLYWYRQAAGRGLQLLFYSVGIGQISSEVPQNLSASRPQDRQFILSSKKLLLSDSGFYLCAWRRRRGVPQGNTGELFFGEGSRLTVL.